Listed here are 8 T cell receptor beta chains from one sample, sequenced in a study of regulatory T cells in long-lasting Graves disease. According to the study, TCR beta libraries were built with iRepertoire HTBI primers and CDR3-region Arm-PCR. TCRdb independently ran MiXCR on the multiplex PCR reads; one entry per CDR3 protein. Of roughly 500,000 distinct CDR3 sequences in the sample, roughly 23% were seen once. Time point: persistent/refractory GD, antithyroid drugs over 5 years with positive TRAb. Generation of the TCR library employed RNA extracted from PBMCs. Material: peripheral blood mononuclear cells (PBMCs), obtained when the disease was refractory, from a patient treated with antithyroid drugs. The source of these receptors is a female donor with Graves disease.

With respect to this clonotype: This sequence may be a read error, since a much larger clone differs from it by one base. The chain carries TRBV6-1 and TRBJ1-1; D gene unclear. V lost 2 bases and J 2 bases, leaving 12 bases between the germline ends. CDR1 is MNHNS and CDR2 is SASEGT in the germline V gene. The CDR3 loop spans 15 amino acids. The CDR3 is CASSESFGSNTEAFF. The CDR3 region has the DNA TGTGCCAGCAGTGAAAGTTTCGGATCAAACACTGAAGCTTTCTTT.

This clonotype has a count of ten or more. The genes are TRBV28 and TRBJ1-4; 9 bases are a match to TRBD1. Germline V lookup: CDR1 MDHEN, CDR2 SYDVKM. J lost 7 bases, V lost 6 bases, and 3 bases had no gene match. CDR3 length: 13 amino acids. The CDR3 nucleotides read TGTGCCAGCAGGACAGGGGGGGGTGAAAAACTGTTTTTT. Translated: CASRTGGGEKLFF.

The rearrangement joins TRBV5-4 to TRBJ1-5; D unresolved. This CDR3 is 14 amino acids long. V was trimmed by 5 bases and J by 9 bases, leaving 18 bases between them. Germline values: CDR1 SGHNT, CDR2 YYREEE (reference sequence). The CDR3 spells CASSLGPIGVPQHF. The DNA for the CDR3 is TGTGCCAGCAGTTTAGGGCCGATTGGGGTGCCCCAGCATTTT.

The chain joins TRBV28 to TRBJ1-1; 7 positions match TRBD1. The CDR3 extends over 19 amino acids. CDR1 MDHEN and CDR2 SYDVKM come from the germline V gene. V shed 5 bases, J shed 4 bases, and the junction held 22 bases outside the gene matches. The CDR3 nucleotides read TGTGCCAGCAGTCCCGGGGAGGGGGCGAAGACCGGCAAGCGCACTGAAGCTTTCTTT. Its translation: CASSPGEGAKTGKRTEAFF.

This clonotype has a count of ten or more. The rearrangement joins TRBV28 to TRBJ2-7; unclear D gene. The CDR3 sequence is 11 residues long. V lost 6 bases and J 3 bases, leaving 6 bases between the germline ends. Germline V gene sequence: CDR1 MDHEN, CDR2 SYDVKM. As DNA, the CDR3 is TGTGCCAGCAGGCAGGACTACGAGCAGTACTTC. Amino acids: CASRQDYEQYF.

The chain has TRBV7-2 and TRBJ2-5, with 12 bases aligning to TRBD2. CDR1 SGHTA and CDR2 FQGNSA come from the germline V gene. CDR3 length equals 14 residues. J lost 4 bases, V lost 5 bases, and 2 bases had no gene match. The CDR3 nucleotides read TGTGCCAGCAGCAAACTAGCGGGGGGAGAGACCCAGTACTTC. This codes for CASSKLAGGETQYF.

The table lists this clonotype with a few counts. The chain links TRBV2 to TRBJ1-2; D perhaps matches TRBD1 (5 bases). The CDR3 totals 13 residues. The V end lost 6 bases, the J end lost 7 bases, and 15 bases lay between the germline ends. Germline CDR1 is SNHLY and CDR2 is FYNNEI. CDR3 region: CASRGTEWTGYTF. CDR3 bases: TGTGCCAGCAGGGGGACGGAGTGGACTGGCTACACCTTC.

This CDR3 is CASSIRGRDNEQFF. The CDR3 region has the DNA TGTGCCAGCAGCATACGAGGGCGCGACAATGAGCAGTTCTTC. This rearrangement joins TRBV6-2 or TRBV6-3 to TRBJ2-1; the D gene is possibly TRBD2 (5 bases). V was trimmed by 6 bases and J by 5 bases, leaving 14 bases between them. The CDR3 covers 14 residues. CDR1 and CDR2 from the germline V gene are MNHEY and SVGEGT.